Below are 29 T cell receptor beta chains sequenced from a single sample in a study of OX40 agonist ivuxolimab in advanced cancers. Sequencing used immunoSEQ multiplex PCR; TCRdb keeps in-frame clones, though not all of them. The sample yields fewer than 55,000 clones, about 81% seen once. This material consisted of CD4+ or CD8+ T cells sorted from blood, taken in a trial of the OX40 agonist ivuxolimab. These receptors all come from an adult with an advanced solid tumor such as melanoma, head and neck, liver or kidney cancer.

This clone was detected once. CDR3 sequence reads: CASSMGQGKETQYF. The CDR3 DNA reads TGTGCCAGCAGCATGGGACAGGGTAAGGAGACCCAGTACTTC. The chain is built from TRBV5-4 and TRBJ2-5; 9 bases match TRBD1. V trimming: 4 bases; J trimming: 5 bases; junction bases outside the gene matches: 6. The CDR3 totals 14 residues. In germline, CDR1 is SGHNT, CDR2 YYREEE (reference sequence).

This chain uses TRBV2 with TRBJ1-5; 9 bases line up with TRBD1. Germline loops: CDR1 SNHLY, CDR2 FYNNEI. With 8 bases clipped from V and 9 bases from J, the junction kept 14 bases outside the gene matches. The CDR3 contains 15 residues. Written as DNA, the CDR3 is TGTGCCAGCGGGGGGGACAGGGTAACCTCTAGGCCCCAGCATTTT. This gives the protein CASGGDRVTSRPQHF.

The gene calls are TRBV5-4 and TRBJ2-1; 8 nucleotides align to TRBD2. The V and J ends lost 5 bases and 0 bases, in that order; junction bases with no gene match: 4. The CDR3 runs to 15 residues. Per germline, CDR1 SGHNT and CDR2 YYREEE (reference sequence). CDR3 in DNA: TGTGCCAGCAGATACGGGACTAGCTCCTACAATGAGCAGTTCTTC. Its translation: CASRYGTSSYNEQFF.

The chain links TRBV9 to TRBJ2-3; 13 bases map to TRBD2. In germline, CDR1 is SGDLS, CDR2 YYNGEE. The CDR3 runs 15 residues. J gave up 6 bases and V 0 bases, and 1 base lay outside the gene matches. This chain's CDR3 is CASSVGGLAGDTQYF. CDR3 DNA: TGTGCCAGCAGCGTAGGGGGACTAGCGGGGGATACGCAGTATTTT.

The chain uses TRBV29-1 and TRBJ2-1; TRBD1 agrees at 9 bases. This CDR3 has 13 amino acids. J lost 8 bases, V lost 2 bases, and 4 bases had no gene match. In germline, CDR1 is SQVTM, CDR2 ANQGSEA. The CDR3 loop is CSVERDRDDEQFF. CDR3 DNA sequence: TGCAGCGTTGAACGGGACAGGGACGATGAGCAGTTCTTC.

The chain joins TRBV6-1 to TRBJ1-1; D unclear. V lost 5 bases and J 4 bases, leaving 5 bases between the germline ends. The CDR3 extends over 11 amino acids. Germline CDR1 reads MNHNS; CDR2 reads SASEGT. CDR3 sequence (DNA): TGTGCCAGCAGTACCCCCACTGAAGCTTTCTTT. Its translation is CASSTPTEAFF.

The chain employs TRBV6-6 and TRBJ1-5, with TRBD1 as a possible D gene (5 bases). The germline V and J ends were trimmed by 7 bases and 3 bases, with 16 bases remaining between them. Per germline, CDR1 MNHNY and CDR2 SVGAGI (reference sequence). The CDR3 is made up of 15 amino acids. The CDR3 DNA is TGTGCCAGCACCCTTTCCCGACAGACCAATCAGCCCCAGCATTTT. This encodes CASTLSRQTNQPQHF.

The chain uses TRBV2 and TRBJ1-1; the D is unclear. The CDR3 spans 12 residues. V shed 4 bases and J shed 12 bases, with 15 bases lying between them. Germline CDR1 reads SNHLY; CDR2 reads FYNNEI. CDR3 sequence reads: CASSGTREGSFF. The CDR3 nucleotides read TGTGCCAGCAGTGGGACCCGCGAGGGATCTTTCTTT.

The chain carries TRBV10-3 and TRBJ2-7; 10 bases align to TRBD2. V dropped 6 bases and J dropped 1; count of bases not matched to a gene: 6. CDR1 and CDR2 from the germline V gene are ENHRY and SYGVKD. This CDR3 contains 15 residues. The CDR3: CAIRPGLAESYEQYF. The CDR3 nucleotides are TGTGCCATCAGACCCGGACTAGCGGAATCCTACGAGCAGTACTTC.

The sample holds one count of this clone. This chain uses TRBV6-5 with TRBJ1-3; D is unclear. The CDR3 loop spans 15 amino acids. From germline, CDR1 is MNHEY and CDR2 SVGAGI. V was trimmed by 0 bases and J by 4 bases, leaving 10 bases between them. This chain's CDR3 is CASSYSGSPGNTIYF. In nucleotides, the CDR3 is TGTGCCAGCAGTTACTCGGGCAGTCCAGGAAACACCATATATTTT.

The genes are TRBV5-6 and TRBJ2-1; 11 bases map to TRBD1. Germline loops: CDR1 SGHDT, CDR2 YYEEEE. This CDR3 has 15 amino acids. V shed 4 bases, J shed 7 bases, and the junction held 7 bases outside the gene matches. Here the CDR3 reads CASSAGTGGMNEQFF. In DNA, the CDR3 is TGTGCCAGCAGCGCCGGGACAGGGGGGATGAATGAGCAGTTCTTC.

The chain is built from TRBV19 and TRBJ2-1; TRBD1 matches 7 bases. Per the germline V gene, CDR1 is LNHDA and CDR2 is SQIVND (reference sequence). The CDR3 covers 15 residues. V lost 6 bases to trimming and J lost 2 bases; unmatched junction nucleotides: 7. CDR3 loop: CASRRGQNPYNEQFF. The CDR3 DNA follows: TGTGCCAGTAGACGGGGACAGAACCCCTACAATGAGCAGTTCTTC. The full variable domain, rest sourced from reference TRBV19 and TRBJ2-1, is DGGITQSPKYLFRKEGQNVTLSCEQNLNHDAMYWYRQDPGQGLRLIYYSQIVNDFQKGDIAEGYSVSREKKESFPLTVTSAQKNPTAFYLCASRRGQNPYNEQFFGPGTRLTVL.

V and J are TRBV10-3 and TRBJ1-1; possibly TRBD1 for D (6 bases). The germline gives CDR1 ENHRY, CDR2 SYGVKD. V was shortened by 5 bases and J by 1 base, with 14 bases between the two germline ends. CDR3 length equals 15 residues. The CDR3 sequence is CAISIDRLANTEAFF. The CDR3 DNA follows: TGTGCCATCAGTATAGACAGGTTGGCGAACACTGAAGCTTTCTTT.

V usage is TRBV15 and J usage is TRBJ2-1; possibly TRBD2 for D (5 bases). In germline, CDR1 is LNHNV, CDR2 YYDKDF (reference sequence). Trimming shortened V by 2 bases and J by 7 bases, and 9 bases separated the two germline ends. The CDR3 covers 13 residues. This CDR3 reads CATSRPTRNEQFF. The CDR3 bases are TGTGCCACCAGCAGACCCACTAGGAATGAGCAGTTCTTC.

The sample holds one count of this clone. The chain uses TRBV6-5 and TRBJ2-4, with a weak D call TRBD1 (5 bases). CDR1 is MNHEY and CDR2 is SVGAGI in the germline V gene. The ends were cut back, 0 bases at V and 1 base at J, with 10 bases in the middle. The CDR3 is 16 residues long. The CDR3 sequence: CASSYSRGSAKNIQYF. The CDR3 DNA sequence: TGTGCCAGCAGTTACTCAAGGGGATCGGCCAAAAACATTCAGTACTTC.

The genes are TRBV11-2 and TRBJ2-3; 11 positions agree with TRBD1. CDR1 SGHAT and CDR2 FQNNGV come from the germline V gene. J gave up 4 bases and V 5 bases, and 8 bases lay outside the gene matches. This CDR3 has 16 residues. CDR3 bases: TGTGCCAGCAGCCCCGCCCGGACAGGGGGCGCAGATACGCAGTATTTT. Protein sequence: CASSPARTGGADTQYF.

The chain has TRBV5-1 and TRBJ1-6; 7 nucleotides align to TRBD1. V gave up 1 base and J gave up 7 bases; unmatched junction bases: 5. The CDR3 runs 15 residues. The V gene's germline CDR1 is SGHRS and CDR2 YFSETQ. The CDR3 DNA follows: TGCGCCAGCAGCTTGACAGGGGTAAGGAATTCACCCCTCCACTTT. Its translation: CASSLTGVRNSPLHF.

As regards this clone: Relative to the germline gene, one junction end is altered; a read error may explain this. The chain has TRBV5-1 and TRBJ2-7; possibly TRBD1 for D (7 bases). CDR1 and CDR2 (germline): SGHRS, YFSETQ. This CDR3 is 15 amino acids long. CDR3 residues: CASSLGYRQGGEQYF. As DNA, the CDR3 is TGTGCCAGCAGCTTGGGGTATAGGCAGGGGGGCGAGCAGTACTTC. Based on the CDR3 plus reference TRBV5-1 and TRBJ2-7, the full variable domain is KAGVTQTPRYLIKTRGQQVTLSCSPISGHRSVSWYQQTPGQGLQFLFEYFSETQRNKGNFPGRFSGRQFSNSRSEMNVSTLELGDSALYLCASSLGYRQGGEQYFGPGTRLTVT.

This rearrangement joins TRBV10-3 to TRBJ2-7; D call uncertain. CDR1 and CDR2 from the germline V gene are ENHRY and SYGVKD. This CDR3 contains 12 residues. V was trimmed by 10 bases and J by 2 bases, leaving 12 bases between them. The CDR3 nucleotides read TGTGCCACCCGGGCACCCGCCTACGAGCAGTACTTC. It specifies CATRAPAYEQYF.

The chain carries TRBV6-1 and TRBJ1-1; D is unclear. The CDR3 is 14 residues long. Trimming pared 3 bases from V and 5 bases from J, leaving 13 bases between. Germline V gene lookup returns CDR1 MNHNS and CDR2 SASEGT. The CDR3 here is CASSERWGGTEAFF. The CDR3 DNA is TGTGCCAGCAGTGAGCGTTGGGGAGGTACTGAAGCTTTCTTT.

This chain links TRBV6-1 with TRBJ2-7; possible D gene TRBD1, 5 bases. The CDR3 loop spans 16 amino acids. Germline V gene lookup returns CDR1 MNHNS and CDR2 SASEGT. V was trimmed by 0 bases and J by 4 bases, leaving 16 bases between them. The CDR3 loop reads CASSEALLRQNYEQYF. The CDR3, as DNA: TGTGCCAGCAGTGAAGCGCTTCTGAGACAGAATTACGAGCAGTACTTC.

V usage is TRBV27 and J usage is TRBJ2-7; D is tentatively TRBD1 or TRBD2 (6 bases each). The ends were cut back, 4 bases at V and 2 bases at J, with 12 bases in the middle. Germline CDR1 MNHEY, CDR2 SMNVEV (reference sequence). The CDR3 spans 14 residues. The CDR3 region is CASSYLGGPYEQYF. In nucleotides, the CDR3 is TGTGCCAGCAGTTACCTGGGGGGCCCCTACGAGCAGTACTTC.

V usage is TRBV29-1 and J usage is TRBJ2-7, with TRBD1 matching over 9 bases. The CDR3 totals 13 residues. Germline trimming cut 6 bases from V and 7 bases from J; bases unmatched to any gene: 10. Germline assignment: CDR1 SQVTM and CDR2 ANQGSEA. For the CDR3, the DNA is TGCAGCGTCGGACCGGGACAGGGTTATGAGCAGTACTTC. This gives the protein CSVGPGQGYEQYF.

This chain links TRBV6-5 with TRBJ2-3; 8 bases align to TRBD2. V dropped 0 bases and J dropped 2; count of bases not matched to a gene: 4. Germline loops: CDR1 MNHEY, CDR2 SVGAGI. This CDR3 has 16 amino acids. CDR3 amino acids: CASSYSPAGATDTQYF. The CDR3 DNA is TGTGCCAGCAGTTACTCGCCAGCGGGGGCCACAGATACGCAGTATTTT.

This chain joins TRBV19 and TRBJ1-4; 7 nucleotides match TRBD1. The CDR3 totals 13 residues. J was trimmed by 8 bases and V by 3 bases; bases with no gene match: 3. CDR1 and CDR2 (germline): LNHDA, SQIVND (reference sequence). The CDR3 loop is CASSIQGDEKLFF. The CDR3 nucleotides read TGTGCCAGTAGTATCCAGGGGGACGAAAAACTGTTTTTT. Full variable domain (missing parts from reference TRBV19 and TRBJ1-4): DGGITQSPKYLFRKEGQNVTLSCEQNLNHDAMYWYRQDPGQGLRLIYYSQIVNDFQKGDIAEGYSVSREKKESFPLTVTSAQKNPTAFYLCASSIQGDEKLFFGSGTQLSVL.

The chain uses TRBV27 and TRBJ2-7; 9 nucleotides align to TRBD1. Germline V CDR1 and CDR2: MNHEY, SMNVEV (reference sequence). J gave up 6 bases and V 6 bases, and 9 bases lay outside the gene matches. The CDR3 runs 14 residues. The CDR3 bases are TGTGCCAGCAGAACAGGGGGCGCTTTTTTCGAGCAGTACTTC. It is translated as CASRTGGAFFEQYF.

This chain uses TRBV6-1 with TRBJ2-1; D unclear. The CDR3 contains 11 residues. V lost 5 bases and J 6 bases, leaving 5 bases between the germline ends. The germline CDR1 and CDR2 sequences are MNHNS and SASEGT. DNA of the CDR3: TGTGCCAGCAGTCTTTTCAATGAGCAGTTCTTC. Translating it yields CASSLFNEQFF.

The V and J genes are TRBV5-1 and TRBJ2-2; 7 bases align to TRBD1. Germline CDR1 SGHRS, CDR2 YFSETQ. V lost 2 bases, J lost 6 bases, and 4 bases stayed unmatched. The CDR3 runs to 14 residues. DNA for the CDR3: TGCGCCAGCAGCTTTGACAGGGTTCCCGGGGAGCTGTTTTTT. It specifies CASSFDRVPGELFF.

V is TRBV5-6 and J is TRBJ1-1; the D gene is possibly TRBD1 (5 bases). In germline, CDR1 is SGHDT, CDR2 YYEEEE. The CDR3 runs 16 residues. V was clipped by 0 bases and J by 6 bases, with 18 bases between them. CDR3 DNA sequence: TGTGCCAGCAGCTTGGGCTATTCGGGGCAGGGATCTGAAGCTTTCTTT. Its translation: CASSLGYSGQGSEAFF.